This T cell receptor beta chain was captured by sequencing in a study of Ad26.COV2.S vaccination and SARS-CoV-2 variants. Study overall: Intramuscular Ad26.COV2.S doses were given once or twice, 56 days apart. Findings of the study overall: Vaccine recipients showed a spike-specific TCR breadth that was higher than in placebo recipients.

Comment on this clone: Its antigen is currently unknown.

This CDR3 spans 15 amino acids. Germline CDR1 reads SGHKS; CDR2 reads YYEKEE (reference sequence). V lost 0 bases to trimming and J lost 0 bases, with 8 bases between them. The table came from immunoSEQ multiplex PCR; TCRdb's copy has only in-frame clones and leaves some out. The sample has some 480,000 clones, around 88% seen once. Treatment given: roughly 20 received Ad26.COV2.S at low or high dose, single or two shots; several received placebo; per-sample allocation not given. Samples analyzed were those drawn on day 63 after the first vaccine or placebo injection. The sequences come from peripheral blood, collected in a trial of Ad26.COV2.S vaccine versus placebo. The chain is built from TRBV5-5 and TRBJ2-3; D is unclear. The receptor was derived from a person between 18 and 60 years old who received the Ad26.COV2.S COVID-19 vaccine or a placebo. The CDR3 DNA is TGTGCCAGCAGCTTGGGGCTGTCTAGCACAGATACGCAGTATTTT. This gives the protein CASSLGLSSTDTQYF.